These 20 T cell receptor beta chains were all obtained from the same sample, sequenced in a study of somatic mutations in cytotoxic T cells in rheumatoid arthritis. Assay used: immunoSEQ multiplex PCR; TCRdb lists only in-frame clones, some missing. The sample includes some 7,800 clones, 87% of them seen just once. Sequenced input: CD8+ T cells sorted from blood. These TCRs come from a man between 35 and 55 years old with rheumatoid arthritis.

The chain has TRBV9 and TRBJ1-6, with D maybe TRBD1 (6 bases). V dropped 4 bases and J dropped 2 bases, with 7 bases sitting between them. This CDR3 spans 14 amino acids. CDR1 SGDLS and CDR2 YYNGEE come from the germline V gene. This CDR3 reads CASSRDTYNSPLHF. DNA for the CDR3: TGTGCCAGCAGCAGGGACACCTATAATTCACCCCTCCACTTT.

The gene calls are TRBV28 and TRBJ1-2, with a weak D call TRBD1 (5 bases). The CDR3 has 13 residues. V lost 7 bases, J lost 3 bases, and 12 bases lay in between. Germline V gene sequence: CDR1 MDHEN, CDR2 SYDVKM. The CDR3 reads CASNVGGDYGYTF. The CDR3, as DNA: TGTGCCAGCAACGTCGGGGGTGACTATGGCTACACCTTC.

V gene TRBV5-6 combines with J gene TRBJ2-5; a possible D gene is TRBD1 (6 bases). Trimming removed 0 bases at V and 2 bases at J, with 11 bases between. Germline V lookup: CDR1 SGHDT, CDR2 YYEEEE. This CDR3 is 15 amino acids long. CDR3 residues: CASSLAGVGQETQYF. DNA of the CDR3: TGTGCCAGCAGCTTGGCAGGGGTAGGGCAAGAGACCCAGTACTTC.

J is TRBJ2-1 and V is TRBV6-1; 12 bases line up with TRBD2. CDR1 and CDR2 (germline): MNHNS, SASEGT. Trimming at V came to 4 bases and at J to 4 bases, leaving 5 bases not matched to a gene. This CDR3 is 16 amino acids long. CDR3 amino acids: CASSGLAGGHYNEQFF. CDR3 nucleotides: TGTGCCAGCAGTGGTCTAGCGGGGGGGCATTACAATGAGCAGTTCTTC.

V and J are TRBV5-1 and TRBJ2-7; 8 nucleotides align to TRBD2. This CDR3 is built from 14 residues. Germline CDR1 reads SGHRS; CDR2 reads YFSETQ. Trimming cost V 3 bases and J 3 bases; bases outside gene matches: 5. CDR3 in DNA: TGCGCCAGCAGCTGGGGTAGCGGGGACTACGAGCAGTACTTC. Protein product: CASSWGSGDYEQYF.

The V and J genes are TRBV7-8 and TRBJ2-7; TRBD1 matches 8 bases. There are 17 residues in the CDR3. The trim removed 5 bases at V and 3 bases at J, leaving 15 bases unmatched. Germline loops: CDR1 SGHVS, CDR2 FQNEAQ. This chain's CDR3 is CASSTPLDREKYYEQYF. The CDR3, as DNA: TGTGCCAGCAGCACCCCCCTGGACAGGGAAAAATACTACGAGCAGTACTTC.

V usage is TRBV27 and J usage is TRBJ1-5, with a weak D call TRBD1 (6 bases). The CDR3 extends over 15 amino acids. Germline V gene lookup returns CDR1 MNHEY and CDR2 SMNVEV (reference sequence). Trimming stripped 5 bases from V and 1 base from J, with 12 bases between. The CDR3 spells CASSSEGVSNQPQHF. The CDR3, as DNA: TGTGCCAGCAGTAGCGAGGGGGTCAGCAATCAGCCCCAGCATTTT.

The chain is built from TRBV4-1 and TRBJ1-3, with a possible D match to TRBD1 (5 bases). Trimming shortened V by 2 bases and J by 0 bases, and 20 bases separated the two germline ends. The CDR3 covers 19 residues. Germline V gene data show CDR1 as MGHRA and CDR2 as YSYEKL. CDR3 nucleotides: TGCGCCAGCAGCCAAAGCCCTACACTGACAGAATACTCTGGAAACACCATATATTTT. Translation: CASSQSPTLTEYSGNTIYF.

The rearrangement joins TRBV6-1 to TRBJ1-3; D is possibly TRBD1 (5 bases). CDR3 size: 16 residues. The V gene's germline CDR1 is MNHNS and CDR2 SASEGT. V dropped 4 bases and J dropped 0 bases, with 13 bases sitting between them. The CDR3 is CASSGGVSHSGNTIYF. The CDR3 bases are TGTGCCAGCAGTGGGGGGGTCAGCCACTCTGGAAACACCATATATTTT.

This clone was observed a single time. This chain connects TRBV9 to TRBJ2-7, with 8 bases identical to TRBD2. J gave up 0 bases and V 3 bases, and 5 bases lay outside the gene matches. Germline loops: CDR1 SGDLS, CDR2 YYNGEE. The CDR3 runs 15 residues. CDR3 sequence: CASSAHSGGSYEQYF. As DNA, the CDR3 is TGTGCCAGCAGCGCCCACAGCGGGGGCTCCTACGAGCAGTACTTC.

The V gene is TRBV29-1, the J gene TRBJ1-2, with TRBD1 as a possible D gene (6 bases). V was clipped by 0 bases and J by 8 bases, with 16 bases between them. The germline gives CDR1 SQVTM, CDR2 ANQGSEA. The CDR3 consists of 14 residues. The CDR3 region has the DNA TGCAGCGTTGAAGATCTTGACAGGCAGTTGGGCTACACCTTC. Encoded protein: CSVEDLDRQLGYTF.

This chain joins TRBV5-5 and TRBJ2-7, with 9 bases aligning to TRBD2. The junction had 6 bases not matched to a gene; V was cut back by 5 bases and J by 0 bases. There are 15 residues in the CDR3. CDR1 and CDR2 from the germline V gene are SGHKS and YYEKEE (reference sequence). CDR3 nucleotide sequence: TGTGCCAGCAGGGCGACTAGCGGACTCTCCTACGAGCAGTACTTC. This gives the protein CASRATSGLSYEQYF.

This sequence joins TRBV6-4 and TRBJ2-1; 10 positions agree with TRBD2. Germline-derived CDR1 and CDR2 are MRHNA and SNTAGT. CDR3 size: 16 residues. V shed 0 bases, J shed 7 bases, and the junction held 6 bases outside the gene matches. The CDR3: CASSDSASGGGNEQFF. In nucleotides, the CDR3 is TGTGCCAGCAGTGACTCGGCTAGCGGGGGCGGGAATGAGCAGTTCTTC.

This clone was detected a few times. The rearrangement links TRBV10-3 to TRBJ1-1; 9 positions agree with TRBD1. V shed 10 bases, J shed 1 base, and the junction held 4 bases outside the gene matches. The V gene's germline CDR1 is ENHRY and CDR2 SYGVKD. The CDR3 has 13 amino acids. CDR3 sequence reads: CATWDRENTEAFF. For the CDR3, the DNA is TGTGCCACCTGGGACAGGGAGAACACTGAAGCTTTCTTT.

This clone was found a few times. V and J are TRBV23-1 and TRBJ2-7, with D maybe TRBD2 (5 bases). TRBV23-1 is labeled an ORF, and its function is uncertain. The V end was cut by 1 base, the J end by 0 bases, with 13 bases between. The CDR3 covers 16 residues. CDR3 sequence reads: CASSQFRGRPSYEQYF. Here the CDR3 DNA reads TGCGCCAGCAGTCAATTTCGGGGAAGGCCCTCCTACGAGCAGTACTTC.

The chain has TRBV30 and TRBJ2-1; 8 bases align to TRBD2. This CDR3 is built from 15 residues. The trim removed 6 bases at V and 7 bases at J, leaving 14 bases unmatched. CDR1 is GTSNPN and CDR2 is SVGIG in the germline V gene (reference sequence). The CDR3 region has the DNA TGTGCCTGTCCACTAGTAACGGGGGGGCTTAATGAGCAGTTCTTC. It specifies CACPLVTGGLNEQFF.

V is TRBV28 and J is TRBJ1-5; TRBD1 might be the D (5 bases). Germline CDR1 and CDR2: MDHEN and SYDVKM. CDR3 length equals 14 residues. Trimming removed 9 bases from V and 3 bases from J, with 15 bases in between. This CDR3 reads CASRGGVFNQPQHF. The DNA of the CDR3 is TGTGCCAGTCGGGGAGGGGTATTCAATCAGCCCCAGCATTTT.

The chain is built from TRBV4-1 and TRBJ2-7; D not resolved. This CDR3 is 14 amino acids long. V was shortened by 0 bases and J by 0 bases, with 6 bases between the two germline ends. Germline V gives CDR1 MGHRA, CDR2 YSYEKL. CDR3 sequence (DNA): TGCGCCAGCAGCCAAGATCCCAGCTCCTACGAGCAGTACTTC. This codes for CASSQDPSSYEQYF.

The J gene is TRBJ2-1, the V gene TRBV15; 9 bases match TRBD1. Per the germline V gene, CDR1 is LNHNV and CDR2 is YYDKDF (reference sequence). Germline trimming cut 8 bases from V and 3 bases from J; bases unmatched to any gene: 5. The CDR3 is 14 amino acids. Written as DNA, the CDR3 is TGTGCCACCTCCGGGACAGGGAGCTACAATGAGCAGTTCTTC. Residues: CATSGTGSYNEQFF.

V and J are TRBV10-3 and TRBJ1-2; 7 positions match TRBD1. CDR1 is ENHRY and CDR2 is SYGVKD in the germline V gene. The CDR3 is 15 amino acids. Germline trimming cut 4 bases from V and 4 bases from J; bases unmatched to any gene: 9. The CDR3 reads CAISARGGDSYGYTF. CDR3 bases: TGTGCCATCAGTGCCAGAGGAGGGGACAGCTATGGCTACACCTTC.